This T cell receptor beta chain was recorded in a study of T cells after yellow fever vaccination. At the level of the study: The SMART-Seq v4 Ultra Low Input method served to prepare the low-cell-number fractions.

The table lists this clonotype with many counts. What it binds is not known. Researchers made TCR cDNA using 5'RACE template switching, and this step added a universal primer site and UMIs. Using its own MiXCR run on the 5' RACE reads, TCRdb lists one record per CDR3 protein. This sample has over 300,000 distinct CDR3 sequences, with over 3.5% found just once. Study-wide results and caveats: FACS-sorted repertoires might harbor abundant contaminating clonotypes from the bulk population.

The TCR originated in a man aged 18 to 35 who received the YFV17D yellow fever vaccine. The source material was PBMCs, sampled 5 days after the yellow fever booster vaccination.

CDR3 DNA sequence: TGTGCCAGCAGCCCTCAACTAACTGCGGGAGATGAAGCTTTCTTT. It translates to CASSPQLTAGDEAFF. This chain joins TRBV7-2 and TRBJ1-1; D remains unclear. The V gene's germline CDR1 is SGHTA and CDR2 FQGNSA. The CDR3 is 15 residues long. V lost 5 bases, J lost 7 bases, and 20 bases lay in between.